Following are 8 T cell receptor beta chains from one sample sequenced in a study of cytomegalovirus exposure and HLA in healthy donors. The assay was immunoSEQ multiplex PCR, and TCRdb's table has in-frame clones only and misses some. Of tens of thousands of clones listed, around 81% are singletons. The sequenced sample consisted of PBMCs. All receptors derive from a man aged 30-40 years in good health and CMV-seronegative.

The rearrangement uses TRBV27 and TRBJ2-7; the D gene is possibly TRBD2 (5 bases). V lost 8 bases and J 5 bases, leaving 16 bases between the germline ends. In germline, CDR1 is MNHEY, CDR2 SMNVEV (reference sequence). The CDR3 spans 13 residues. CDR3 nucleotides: TGTGCCAGCGGTCCTTTGCCCGGGAACGAGCAGTACTTC. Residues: CASGPLPGNEQYF.

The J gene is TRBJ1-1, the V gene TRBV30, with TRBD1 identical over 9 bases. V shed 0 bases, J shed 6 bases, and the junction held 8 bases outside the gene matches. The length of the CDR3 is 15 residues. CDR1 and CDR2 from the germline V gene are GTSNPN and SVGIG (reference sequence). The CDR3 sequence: CAWSVLGTGKPEAFF. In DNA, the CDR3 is TGTGCCTGGAGTGTATTAGGGACAGGGAAGCCTGAAGCTTTCTTT.

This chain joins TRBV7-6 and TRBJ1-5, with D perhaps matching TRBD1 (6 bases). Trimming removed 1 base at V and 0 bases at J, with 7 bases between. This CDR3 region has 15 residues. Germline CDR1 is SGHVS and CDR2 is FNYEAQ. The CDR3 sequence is CASSLEGDSNQPQHF. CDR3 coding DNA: TGTGCCAGCAGCTTAGAGGGGGATAGCAATCAGCCCCAGCATTTT. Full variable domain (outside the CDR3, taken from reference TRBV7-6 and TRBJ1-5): GAGVSQSPRYKVTKRGQDVALRCDPISGHVSLYWYRQALGQGPEFLTYFNYEAQQDKSGLPNDRFSAERPEGSISTLTIQRTEQRDSAMYRCASSLEGDSNQPQHFGDGTRLSIL.

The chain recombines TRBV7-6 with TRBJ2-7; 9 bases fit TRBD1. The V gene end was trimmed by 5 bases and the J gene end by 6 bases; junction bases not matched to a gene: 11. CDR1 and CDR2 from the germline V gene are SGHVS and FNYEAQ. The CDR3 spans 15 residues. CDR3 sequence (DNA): TGTGCCAGCAGCCATACGACCGGGACAGGGCGCGAGCAGTACTTC. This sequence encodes CASSHTTGTGREQYF.

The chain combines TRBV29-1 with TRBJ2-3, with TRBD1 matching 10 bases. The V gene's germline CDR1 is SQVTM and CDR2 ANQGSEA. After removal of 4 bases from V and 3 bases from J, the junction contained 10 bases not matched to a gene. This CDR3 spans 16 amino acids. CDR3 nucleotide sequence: TGCAGCGTTGCAGCCCCCGACAGGGGGCATACAGATACGCAGTATTTT. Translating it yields CSVAAPDRGHTDTQYF.

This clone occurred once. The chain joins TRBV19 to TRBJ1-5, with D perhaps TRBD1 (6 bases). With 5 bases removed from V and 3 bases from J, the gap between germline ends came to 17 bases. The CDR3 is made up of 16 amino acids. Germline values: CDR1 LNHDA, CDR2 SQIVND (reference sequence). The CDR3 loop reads CASSFTPQGFNQPQHF. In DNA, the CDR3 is TGTGCCAGTAGTTTCACTCCACAGGGATTCAATCAGCCCCAGCATTTT.

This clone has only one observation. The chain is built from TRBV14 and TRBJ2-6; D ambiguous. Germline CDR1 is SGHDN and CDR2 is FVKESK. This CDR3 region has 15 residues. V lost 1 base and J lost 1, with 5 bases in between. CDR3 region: CASSQAGSGANVLTF. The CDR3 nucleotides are TGTGCCAGCAGCCAAGCCGGGTCTGGGGCCAACGTCCTGACTTTC.

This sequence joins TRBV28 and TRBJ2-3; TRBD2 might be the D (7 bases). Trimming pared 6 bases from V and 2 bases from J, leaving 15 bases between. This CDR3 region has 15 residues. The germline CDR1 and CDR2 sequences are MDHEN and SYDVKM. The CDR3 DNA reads TGTGCCAGCAGCCTTGAGCGGGGACACACAGATACGCAGTATTTT. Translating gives CASSLERGHTDTQYF.